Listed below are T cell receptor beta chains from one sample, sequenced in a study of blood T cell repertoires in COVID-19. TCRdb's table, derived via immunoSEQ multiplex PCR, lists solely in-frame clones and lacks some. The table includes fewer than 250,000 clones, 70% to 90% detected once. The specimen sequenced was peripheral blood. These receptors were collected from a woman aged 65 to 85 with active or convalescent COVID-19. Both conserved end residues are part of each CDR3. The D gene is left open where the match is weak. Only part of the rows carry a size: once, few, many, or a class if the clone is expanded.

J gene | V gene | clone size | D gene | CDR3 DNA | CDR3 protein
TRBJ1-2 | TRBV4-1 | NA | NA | TGCGCCAGCAGCCAAGCAAACGACAGATCGTACTATGGCTACACCTTC | CASSQANDRSYYGYTF
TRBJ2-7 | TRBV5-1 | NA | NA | TGCGCCAGCAGCTTGGTCTCGAGCTCCTACGAGCAGTACTTC | CASSLVSSSYEQYF
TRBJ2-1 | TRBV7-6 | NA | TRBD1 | TGTGCCAGCAGCCAAACCCGGGACAGCCCTTACAATGAGCAGTTCTTC | CASSQTRDSPYNEQFF
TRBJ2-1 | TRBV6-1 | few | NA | TGTGCCAGCAGTGAATTAGGGGGCAATGAGCAGTTCTTC | CASSELGGNEQFF
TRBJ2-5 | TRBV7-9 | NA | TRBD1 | TGTGCCAGCAGCTCCCCCGACAGGGCTGGGGAGACCCAGTACTTC | CASSSPDRAGETQYF
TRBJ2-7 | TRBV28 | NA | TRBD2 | TGTGCCAGCAGACAGACCGGGACTAGCGGCTACGAGCAGTACTTC | CASRQTGTSGYEQYF
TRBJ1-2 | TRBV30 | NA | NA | TGTGCCTGGAGTGCTAGTCAGTATGGCTACACCTTC | CAWSASQYGYTF
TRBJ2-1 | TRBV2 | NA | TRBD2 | TGTGTCAGCAACCCGGCGGGAGGGCCTAACAATGAGCAGTTCTTC | CVSNPAGGPNNEQFF
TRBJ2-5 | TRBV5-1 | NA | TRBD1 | TGCGCCAGCAGCTGGGCACAGGGGTTGAGAGAGACCCAGTACTTC | CASSWAQGLRETQYF
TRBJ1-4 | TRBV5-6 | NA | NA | TGTGCCAGCCGCTGGGGGGATGAAAAACTGTTTTTT | CASRWGDEKLFF
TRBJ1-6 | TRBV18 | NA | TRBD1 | TGTGCCAGCTCAGACAGGGAGAATTCACCCCTCCACTTT | CASSDRENSPLHF
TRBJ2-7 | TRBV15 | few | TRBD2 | TGTGCCACCAGCAGAGGGGGGACTAGCGGGAGGATCAACGAGCAGTACTTC | CATSRGGTSGRINEQYF
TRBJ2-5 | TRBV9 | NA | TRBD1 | TGTGCCAGCAGCGTTCAGGGGGCCCGTCAAGAGACCCAGTACTTC | CASSVQGARQETQYF
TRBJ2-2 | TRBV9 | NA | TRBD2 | TGTGCCAGCAGCGAAGGGCGACTAGCGGGAGCGGCCGGGGAGCTGTTTTTT | CASSEGRLAGAAGELFF
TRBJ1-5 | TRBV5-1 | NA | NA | TGCGCCAGCAGCTTGGCCGGTGGGGCACAGCCCCAGCATTTT | CASSLAGGAQPQHF
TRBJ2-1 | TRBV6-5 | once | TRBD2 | TGTGCCAGCAGCCCCCTACTAGCGGGAGTTGAGCAGTTCTTC | CASSPLLAGVEQFF
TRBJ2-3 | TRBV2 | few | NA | TGTGCCAGCAAAAGGAGCGGCACAGATACGCAGTATTTT | CASKRSGTDTQYF
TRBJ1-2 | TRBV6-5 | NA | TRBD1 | TGTGCCAGCAGGACAGGGGCGGGCTATGGCTACACCTTC | CASRTGAGYGYTF
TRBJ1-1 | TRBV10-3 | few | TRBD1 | TGTGCCATCAGTGAAAGACAGGGAGGCTCTGAAGCTTTCTTT | CAISERQGGSEAFF
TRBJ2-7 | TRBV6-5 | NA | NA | TGTGCCAGCAGTTACACGCAGGGGCAAAAATACGAGCAGTACTTC | CASSYTQGQKYEQYF
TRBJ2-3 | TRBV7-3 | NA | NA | TGTGCCAGCAGCTTAGGGCGGGTTAGCACAGATACGCAGTATTTT | CASSLGRVSTDTQYF
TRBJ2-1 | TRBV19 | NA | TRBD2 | TGTGCCAGTAGTATAGCCCGGGAGGTCGCCTACAATGAGCAGTTCTTC | CASSIAREVAYNEQFF
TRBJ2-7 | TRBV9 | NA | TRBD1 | TGTGCCAGCAGCTTCGACAGGGGTTCTTACGAGCAGTACTTC | CASSFDRGSYEQYF
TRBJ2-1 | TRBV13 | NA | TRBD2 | TGTGCCAGCAGCCGTAGCGGGAGGGCCGACTACAATGAGCAGTTCTTC | CASSRSGRADYNEQFF
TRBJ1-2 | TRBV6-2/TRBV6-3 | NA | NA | TGTGCCAGCAGTTACGGGGCTGCGAATGGCTACACCTTC | CASSYGAANGYTF
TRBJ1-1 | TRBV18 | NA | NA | TGTGCCAGCTCACGGGCAACGACTGAAGCTTTCTTT | CASSRATTEAFF
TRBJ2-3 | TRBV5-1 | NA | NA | TGCGCCAGCAGCCGTGGAGTAGCGGAGGATACGCAGTATTTT | CASSRGVAEDTQYF
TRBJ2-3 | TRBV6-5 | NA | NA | TGTGCCAGCTACCCTGGCCGAAGCACAGATACGCAGTATTTT | CASYPGRSTDTQYF
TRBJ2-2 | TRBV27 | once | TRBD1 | TGTGCCAGCAGCTGGGGGACAGGCACCGGGGAGCTGTTTTTT | CASSWGTGTGELFF
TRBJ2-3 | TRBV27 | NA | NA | TGTGCCAGCAGTTTGTCCGGTTGGAGCACAGATACGCAGTATTTT | CASSLSGWSTDTQYF
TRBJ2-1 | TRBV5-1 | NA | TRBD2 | TGCGCCAGCAGCTTGGGTCCAGCGGGGATCTACAATGAGCAGTTCTTC | CASSLGPAGIYNEQFF
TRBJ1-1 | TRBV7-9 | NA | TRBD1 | TGTGCCAGCAGCCCGGGACAGGGACCTAGAACAGGGGCTTTCTTT | CASSPGQGPRTGAFF
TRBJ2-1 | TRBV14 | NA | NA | TGTGCCAGCAGCCAAGGTGCTCCGCGGGCGAATGAGCAGTTCTTC | CASSQGAPRANEQFF
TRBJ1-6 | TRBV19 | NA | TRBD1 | TGTGCCAGTAGTACTGCTGACAGGGACAGTTCACCCCTCCACTTT | CASSTADRDSSPLHF
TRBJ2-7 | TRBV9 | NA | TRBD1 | TGTGCCAGCAGCCGTGACACAGGGGGCGTGGACGAGCAGTACTTC | CASSRDTGGVDEQYF
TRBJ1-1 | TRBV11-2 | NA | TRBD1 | TGTGCCAGCAGCACCCGGACAGGGGGGAGGACAAGGGCGAACACTGAAGCTTTCTTT | CASSTRTGGRTRANTEAFF
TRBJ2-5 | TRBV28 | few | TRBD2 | TGTGCCAGTTCCCGGGGAGGGGTTCAAGAGACCCAGTACTTC | CASSRGGVQETQYF
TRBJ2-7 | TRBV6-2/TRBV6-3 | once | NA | TGTGCCAGCAGCGTAAACAGGGGGGACTACTACGAGCAGTACTTC | CASSVNRGDYYEQYF
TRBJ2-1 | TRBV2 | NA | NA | TGTGCCAGCAGTGATTCTAGCCCCTACAATGAGCAGTTCTTC | CASSDSSPYNEQFF
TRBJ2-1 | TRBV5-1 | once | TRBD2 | TGCGCCAGCAGCTTGGAGGGCCCTAGCGGCAATGTTGAGCAGTTCTTC | CASSLEGPSGNVEQFF
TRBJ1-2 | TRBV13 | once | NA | TGTGCCAGCAGCTTAGGCCCGGGACAACGCTATGGCTACACCTTC | CASSLGPGQRYGYTF
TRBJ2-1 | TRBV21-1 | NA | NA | TGTGCCAGCAGCAAAGAAGGGACAGGGGAGTTTGGTGAGCAGTTCTTC | CASSKEGTGEFGEQFF
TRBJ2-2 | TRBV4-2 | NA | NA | TGTGCCAGCAGGGGGCAACTTCAAACCGGGGAGCTGTTTTTT | CASRGQLQTGELFF
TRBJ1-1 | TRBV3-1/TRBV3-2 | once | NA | TGTGCCAGCAGCCAAGATTGGCGGGGTACGAACACTGAAGCTTTCTTT | CASSQDWRGTNTEAFF
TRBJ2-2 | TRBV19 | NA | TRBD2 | TGTGCCAGTAGTGTGACTAGCTACACCGGGGAGCTGTTTTTT | CASSVTSYTGELFF
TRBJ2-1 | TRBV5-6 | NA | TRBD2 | TGTGCCAGCAGCTTCCCGACTAGCGGGAGGAAGTGGTTCTTC | CASSFPTSGRKWFF
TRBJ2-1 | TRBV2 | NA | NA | TGTGCCAGCACCAGAGGGAGGTCGAGCTCCTACAATGAGCAGTTCTTC | CASTRGRSSSYNEQFF
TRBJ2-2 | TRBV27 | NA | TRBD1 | TGTGCCAGCAGTTTGTACAGGGGCACCGGGGAGCTGTTTTTT | CASSLYRGTGELFF
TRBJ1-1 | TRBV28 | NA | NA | TGTGCCAGCAGTTTGCTGACAGCTAACACTGAAGCTTTCTTT | CASSLLTANTEAFF
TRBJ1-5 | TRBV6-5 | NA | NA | TGTGCCAGCGATGATAGGGGCAGTCACCGGACCCAGCATTTT | CASDDRGSHRTQHF
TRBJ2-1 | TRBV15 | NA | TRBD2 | TGTGCCACCAGCGGACCACTTAGCGGGAGTACCTACAATGAGCAGTTCTTC | CATSGPLSGSTYNEQFF
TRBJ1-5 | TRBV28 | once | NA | TGTGCCAGCAGTTTTGTGGGGGACTATAGCAATCAGCCCCAGCATTTT | CASSFVGDYSNQPQHF
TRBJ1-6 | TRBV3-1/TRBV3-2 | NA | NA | TGTGCCAGCAGCCAAGACTACAATTCACCCCTCCACTTT | CASSQDYNSPLHF
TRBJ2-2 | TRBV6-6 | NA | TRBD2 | TGTGCCAGCAGACCCGGACTAGCCGGGGAGCTGTTTTTT | CASRPGLAGELFF
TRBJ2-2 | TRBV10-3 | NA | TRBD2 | TGTGCCATCAGTGACCGTAGCGGGAGTGTGAGAACCGGGGAGCTGTTTTTT | CAISDRSGSVRTGELFF
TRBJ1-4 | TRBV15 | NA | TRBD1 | TGTGCCACCAGCAGAGGATGGGGGGACAGGGGAAAGCCTAATGAAAAACTGTTTTTT | CATSRGWGDRGKPNEKLFF
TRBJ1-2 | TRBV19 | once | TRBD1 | TGTGCCAGTAGTCCAACAGGGACAGGGGGAGATGGCTACACCTTC | CASSPTGTGGDGYTF